Shown below are 2 T cell receptor beta chains from a single sample sequenced in a study of blood T cell repertoires in COVID-19. The assay was immunoSEQ multiplex PCR, and TCRdb's table has in-frame clones only and misses some. The table lists around 46,000 clones, about three quarters of them singletons. Material: peripheral blood. These receptors all come from a human donor with active or convalescent COVID-19. The donor label of this sample is uncertain.

This chain links TRBV5-1 with TRBJ2-5; D is uncertain. This CDR3 is 12 amino acids long. Trimming stripped 0 bases from V and 5 bases from J, with 5 bases between. The germline CDR1 and CDR2 sequences are SGHRS and YFSETQ. CDR3 in amino acids: CASSLAGETQYF. In DNA, the CDR3 is TGCGCCAGCAGCTTGGCCGGTGAGACCCAGTACTTC.

This clone was found once. The J gene is TRBJ1-2, the V gene TRBV19, with a tentative D call TRBD1 (6 bases). The germline V and J ends were trimmed by 5 bases and 8 bases, with 12 bases remaining between them. Germline V gives CDR1 LNHDA, CDR2 SQIVND (reference sequence). There are 12 residues in the CDR3. This CDR3 is CASSLRGQGYTF. The CDR3 DNA reads TGTGCCAGTAGTCTCAGGGGTCAGGGCTACACCTTC.